What follows is one T cell receptor beta chain and its context. The antigen is undetermined. This sample was included in a study of response to subunit inactivated influenza vaccine. Each CDR3 protein is one row after TCRdb ran MiXCR on the RT-PCR reads. This repertoire shows about 500,000 distinct CDR3 sequences, roughly 13% found once; its top ten account for under 15%. Study findings and constraints: The authors proposed limited new T cell recruitment per seasonal influenza vaccination.

Germline assignment: CDR1 DFQATT and CDR2 SNEGSKA (reference sequence). Trimming left V 6 bases short and J 0 bases short, with 12 bases between. CDR3 length equals 14 residues. The chain carries TRBV20-1 and TRBJ2-4; possible D gene TRBD1, 5 bases. The sequencing used PBMCs from blood, collected roughly 47 days after vaccination. The origin of this receptor is a man in his fifties or sixties who received an inactivated influenza vaccine. This chain's CDR3 is CSAVSGLAKNIQYF. The CDR3 DNA reads as TGCAGTGCCGTATCAGGGCTAGCCAAAAACATTCAGTACTTC.